This entry lists 23 T cell receptor beta chains sequenced from one sample in a study of CD8+ T cells in alopecia areata (dated by TCRdb to about 2018). Receptors were amplified or captured by the immunoSEQ multiplex PCR assay. RNA was extracted from all samples and reverse transcribed into cDNA as template for TCR sequencing. What TCRdb holds here is the immuneACCESS table cut down to in-frame rearrangements. Part of the clones is not present; checked against another copy, under half of the missing clones reflect an unresolved V gene, and the others are unexplained. In all, the sample holds about 150,000 clones, and 85% to 90% of those were seen once. The top ten hold approximately 16% of the sample. What this sample's time point label stands for: baseline before oral tofacitinib. This specimen consisted of CD8+ T cells sorted from blood, obtained at week 0. These receptors all come from a human donor with alopecia areata.

This chain joins TRBV7-9 and TRBJ2-2; D may be TRBD1 (5 bases). V was cut by 4 bases and J by 3 bases, with 15 bases left in between. Looked up from germline, CDR1 is SEHNR and CDR2 is FQNEAQ (reference sequence). This CDR3 region has 16 residues. Here the CDR3 DNA reads TGTGCCAGCAGCTCCAACGACAGAAAATACACCGGGGAGCTGTTTTTT. This gives the protein CASSSNDRKYTGELFF.

The rearrangement links TRBV7-9 to TRBJ2-7; no reliable D call. The V gene lost 1 base and the J gene lost 1 base, with 11 bases spanning the gap. The CDR3 is 15 residues long. Germline loops: CDR1 SEHNR, CDR2 FQNEAQ (reference sequence). CDR3 loop: CASSLGRTRSYEQYF. Here the CDR3 DNA reads TGTGCCAGCAGCTTAGGACGGACGAGATCCTACGAGCAGTACTTC.

This sequence joins TRBV6-6 and TRBJ2-1; TRBD1 matches at 8 bases. The ends lost 1 base at V and 3 bases at J; junction bases unmatched: 2. The CDR3 totals 15 residues. Germline values: CDR1 MNHNY, CDR2 SVGAGI (reference sequence). The CDR3 region is CASSYYGQGYNEQFF. CDR3 coding DNA: TGTGCCAGCAGTTACTACGGACAGGGCTACAATGAGCAGTTCTTC.

The V call is TRBV29-1, the J call TRBJ2-7, with no clear D. The ends were cut back, 1 base at V and 4 bases at J, with 8 bases in the middle. The CDR3 consists of 12 residues. Germline lookup yields CDR1 SQVTM and CDR2 ANQGSEA. CDR3 residues: CSVEVGPYEQYF. The CDR3 nucleotides read TGCAGCGTTGAAGTAGGGCCGTACGAGCAGTACTTC.

The chain employs TRBV2 and TRBJ2-1; 8 bases fit TRBD2. The trim removed 10 bases at V and 7 bases at J, leaving 21 bases unmatched. The CDR3 extends over 17 amino acids. CDR1 SNHLY and CDR2 FYNNEI come from the germline V gene. DNA of the CDR3: TGTGCCATACACACCGGACTAGCTGAGGATCGGAAGAATGAGCAGTTCTTC. It is translated as CAIHTGLAEDRKNEQFF.

The genes are TRBV21-1 and TRBJ2-5; the table's TRBD2 call for D was not verified on the DNA. TRBV21-1 is an annotated pseudogene. The CDR3 loop spans 19 amino acids. CDR3 amino acids: CASSKDGEPLAGGEKTQYF. The CDR3 region has the DNA TGTGCCAGCAGCAAAGATGGGGAACCGCTAGCGGGAGGGGAAAAGACCCAGTACTTC.

The V call is TRBV4-1, the J call TRBJ2-7; D unclear. V gave up 1 base and J gave up 6 bases, with 10 bases separating them. Germline CDR1 MGHRA, CDR2 YSYEKL. This CDR3 is 13 amino acids long. The CDR3 is CASSQAPQAEQYF. The CDR3 DNA follows: TGCGCCAGCAGCCAAGCGCCCCAAGCCGAGCAGTACTTC.

The V call is TRBV6-1, the J call TRBJ2-1; the D gene is possibly TRBD1 (5 bases). Germline V lookup: CDR1 MNHNS, CDR2 SASEGT. This CDR3 has 15 amino acids. The germline V and J ends were trimmed by 10 bases and 7 bases, with 23 bases remaining between them. The CDR3 nucleotides read TGTGCCACCGTTGAAGGGGAACCGGGCCCTAATGAGCAGTTCTTC. Residues: CATVEGEPGPNEQFF.

This sequence joins TRBV29-1 and TRBJ2-4, with 7 bases lining up with TRBD2. The CDR3 extends over 15 amino acids. In germline, CDR1 is SQVTM, CDR2 ANQGSEA. V lost 4 bases and J lost 6; bases outside the gene matches: 12. This chain's CDR3 is CSVVRNRGGINIQYF. The CDR3 DNA reads TGCAGCGTTGTCAGAAACCGGGGAGGGATAAACATTCAGTACTTC.

The rearrangement joins TRBV29-1 to TRBJ2-1; TRBD2 matches at 13 bases. The V gene's germline CDR1 is SQVTM and CDR2 ANQGSEA. Germline trimming cut 8 bases from V and 8 bases from J; bases unmatched to any gene: 6. CDR3 size: 13 residues. CDR3 sequence: CSIGTSGTDEQFF. The CDR3 nucleotides are TGCAGCATAGGGACTAGCGGGACGGATGAGCAGTTCTTC.

The rearrangement links TRBV7-9 to TRBJ2-3, with D perhaps being TRBD1 or TRBD2 (5 bases each). Germline V gene data show CDR1 as SEHNR and CDR2 as FQNEAQ (reference sequence). The CDR3 loop spans 15 amino acids. The ends were cut back, 5 bases at V and 5 bases at J, with 17 bases in the middle. DNA for the CDR3: TGTGCCAGCAGCCCGCCCGGGACGGGGCTAGATACGCAGTATTTT. Its translation: CASSPPGTGLDTQYF.

A few counts support this clone. This chain uses TRBV29-1 with TRBJ2-7; TRBD2 aligns across 14 bases. V lost 5 bases to trimming and J lost 3 bases; unmatched junction nucleotides: 3. This CDR3 has 14 amino acids. Germline V gene sequence: CDR1 SQVTM, CDR2 ANQGSEA. Here the CDR3 DNA reads TGCAGCGTTTCCGGGACTAGCGGGGGCTACGAGCAGTACTTC. The encoded protein is CSVSGTSGGYEQYF.

This clone came up a few times. The rearrangement links TRBV7-9 to TRBJ2-1, with TRBD2 matching over 10 bases. The CDR3 totals 13 residues. V was clipped by 2 bases and J by 9 bases; unmatched bases: 1. CDR1 and CDR2 from the germline V gene are SEHNR and FQNEAQ (reference sequence). As DNA, the CDR3 is TGTGCCAGCAGCTTAATAGCGGGAGGTGAGCAGTTCTTC. This gives the protein CASSLIAGGEQFF.

The chain recombines TRBV7-6 with TRBJ2-2; D is undetermined. The CDR3 runs 18 residues. Germline lookup yields CDR1 SGHVS and CDR2 FNYEAQ. V lost 5 bases, J lost 0 bases, and 19 bases lay in between. CDR3 amino acids: CASSPRRGGYTNTGELFF. The CDR3 DNA reads TGTGCCAGCAGCCCGAGACGTGGCGGCTACACGAACACCGGGGAGCTGTTTTTT. The complete variable domain, with remaining parts taken from reference TRBV7-6 and TRBJ2-2, reads GAGVSQSPRYKVTKRGQDVALRCDPISGHVSLYWYRQALGQGPEFLTYFNYEAQQDKSGLPNDRFSAERPEGSISTLTIQRTEQRDSAMYRCASSPRRGGYTNTGELFFGEGSRLTVL.

The V call is TRBV11-2, the J call TRBJ2-7, with D perhaps TRBD1 (5 bases). CDR1 is SGHAT and CDR2 is FQNNGV in the germline V gene. This CDR3 contains 14 residues. Deletions cut 5 bases from V and 0 bases from J, with 11 bases between. The CDR3 spells CASSPRDSSYEQYF. DNA for the CDR3: TGTGCCAGCAGCCCGCGCGACAGCTCCTACGAGCAGTACTTC.

The V call is TRBV4-1, the J call TRBJ2-7; D may be TRBD1 (6 bases). V was clipped by 1 base and J by 6 bases, with 7 bases between them. Germline V gives CDR1 MGHRA, CDR2 YSYEKL. The CDR3 totals 12 residues. The CDR3 DNA follows: TGCGCCAGCAGCCAAGCAGGGGCCGAGCAGTACTTC. Its translation is CASSQAGAEQYF.

This sequence joins TRBV6-5 and TRBJ2-1; D call uncertain. Per the germline V gene, CDR1 is MNHEY and CDR2 is SVGAGI. CDR3 size: 16 residues. V was trimmed by 0 bases and J by 0 bases, leaving 9 bases between them. Written as DNA, the CDR3 is TGTGCCAGCAGTTACTCCAGTCTTAGCTCCTACAATGAGCAGTTCTTC. Encoded protein: CASSYSSLSSYNEQFF.

This clone was recorded once. The V gene is TRBV5-6, the J gene TRBJ2-7, with 7 bases matching TRBD1. CDR3 length: 14 amino acids. Germline V gene lookup returns CDR1 SGHDT and CDR2 YYEEEE. V lost 4 bases, J lost 5 bases, and 9 bases stayed unmatched. CDR3 region: CASSSPSTGNEQYF. DNA for the CDR3: TGTGCCAGCAGCAGCCCCTCGACAGGGAACGAGCAGTACTTC.

The V call is TRBV6-4, the J call TRBJ2-2; no definite D call. CDR3 length: 13 residues. The V end lost 7 bases, the J end lost 2 bases, and 8 bases lay between the germline ends. The germline V gene encodes CDR1 MRHNA and CDR2 SNTAGT. The CDR3 loop reads CASKGRNTGELFF. CDR3 nucleotide sequence: TGTGCCAGCAAGGGCCGAAACACCGGGGAGCTGTTTTTT.

This chain joins TRBV7-8 and TRBJ2-7; no firm D call. Looked up from germline, CDR1 is SGHVS and CDR2 is FQNEAQ. The CDR3 contains 14 residues. Trimming pared 1 base from V and 0 bases from J, leaving 7 bases between. The CDR3, as DNA: TGTGCCAGCAGCTTAGGTGACAACTCCTACGAGCAGTACTTC. This gives the protein CASSLGDNSYEQYF.

The chain joins TRBV30 to TRBJ1-4; 9 nucleotides line up with TRBD1. Germline V lookup: CDR1 GTSNPN, CDR2 SVGIG (reference sequence). V was clipped by 1 base and J by 8 bases; unmatched bases: 5. The CDR3 has 14 amino acids. The CDR3 nucleotides read TGTGCCTGGAGTGCCGGACAGGGGCACGAAAAACTGTTTTTT. As protein: CAWSAGQGHEKLFF.

This chain joins TRBV19 and TRBJ2-7; TRBD1 matches at 9 bases. The CDR3 length is 13 residues. With V trimmed by 6 bases and J by 6 bases, 6 bases remained unmatched. Germline V gene lookup returns CDR1 LNHDA and CDR2 SQIVND (reference sequence). CDR3 coding DNA: TGTGCCAGTAGCCCGGGACAGGGCTTCGAGCAGTACTTC. Amino acid sequence: CASSPGQGFEQYF.

J is TRBJ2-1 and V is TRBV4-2; TRBD2 agrees at 10 bases. CDR3 size: 16 residues. Trimming removed 0 bases from V and 14 bases from J; junction bases left unmatched: 13. Germline V lookup: CDR1 LGHNA, CDR2 YNFKEQ. DNA for the CDR3: TGTGCCAGCAGCCAAGATGCCCCAGCGGGGGGGTGGTTGGAGTTCTTC. This translates into CASSQDAPAGGWLEFF.